The next 21 T cell receptor beta chains were all read from a single sample in a study of T cell repertoires in cytomegalovirus infection. TCRdb reprocessed the reads via MiXCR and lists one record per CDR3 protein. The repertoire consists of around 260,000 distinct CDR3 sequences, with roughly 25% occurring once and the leading ten covering about 15%. Material: PBMCs. These receptors were obtained from a human donor in good health (CMV status not recorded). Some clones in this sample may be carry-over from other donors' samples.

The chain combines TRBV7-2 with TRBJ2-7, with no clear D. V gave up 5 bases and J gave up 6 bases, with 14 bases separating them. Germline lookup yields CDR1 SGHTA and CDR2 FQGNSA. The CDR3 loop spans 13 amino acids. CDR3 region: CASSQSGMGEQYF. In DNA form, the CDR3 reads TGTGCCAGCAGCCAATCGGGCATGGGCGAGCAGTACTTC. Full variable domain (remainder filled in from reference TRBV7-2 and TRBJ2-7): GAGVSQSPSNKVTEKGKDVELRCDPISGHTALYWYRQSLGQGLEFLIYFQGNSAPDKSGLPSDRFSAERTGGSVSTLTIQRTQQEDSAVYLCASSQSGMGEQYFGPGTRLTVT.

V is TRBV4-2 and J is TRBJ1-5, with D possibly matching TRBD1 (5 bases). Looked up from germline, CDR1 is LGHNA and CDR2 is YNFKEQ. This CDR3 region has 16 residues. V lost 0 bases and J lost 1, with 10 bases in between. CDR3: CASSQEPGPSNQPQHF. The DNA for the CDR3 is TGTGCCAGCAGCCAAGAACCAGGGCCAAGCAATCAGCCCCAGCATTTT.

V is TRBV5-4 and J is TRBJ1-6; D might be TRBD1 (5 bases). The CDR3 extends over 17 amino acids. Germline loops: CDR1 SGHNT, CDR2 YYREEE (reference sequence). Between the trimmed V and J ends, which lost 3 bases and 0 bases, there was a span of 13 bases. CDR3 DNA: TGTGCCAGCAGCTCCCGGGACCAATCCTCCTATAATTCACCCCTCCACTTT. Translated: CASSSRDQSSYNSPLHF.

The chain links TRBV7-2 to TRBJ2-1; D is undetermined. CDR1 and CDR2 (germline): SGHTA, FQGNSA. This CDR3 is 16 amino acids long. The germline V and J ends were trimmed by 5 bases and 3 bases, with 17 bases remaining between them. In nucleotides, the CDR3 is TGTGCCAGCAGCCCCATGATACTCCTTGGCTACAATGAGCAGTTCTTC. This encodes CASSPMILLGYNEQFF. The full variable domain, completed using reference TRBV7-2 and TRBJ2-1, is GAGVSQSPSNKVTEKGKDVELRCDPISGHTALYWYRQSLGQGLEFLIYFQGNSAPDKSGLPSDRFSAERTGGSVSTLTIQRTQQEDSAVYLCASSPMILLGYNEQFFGPGTRLTVL.

The chain couples TRBV6-2 or TRBV6-3 to TRBJ2-1; a weak D match, TRBD1 (5 bases). Germline CDR1 MNHEY, CDR2 SVGEGT. The CDR3 spans 15 residues. V lost 2 bases, J lost 1 base, and 9 bases lay in between. CDR3 loop: CASSYQDRSYNEQFF. The CDR3 DNA reads TGTGCCAGCAGTTACCAAGACAGATCCTACAATGAGCAGTTCTTC.

This clonotype came up a few times. The rearrangement uses TRBV6-2 or TRBV6-3 and TRBJ1-1, with D possibly matching TRBD1 (5 bases). Per the germline V gene, CDR1 is MNHEY and CDR2 is SVGEGT. This CDR3 has 15 residues. With 5 bases removed from V and 4 bases from J, the gap between germline ends came to 17 bases. Here the CDR3 reads CASSPLRGRGTEAFF. Here the CDR3 DNA reads TGTGCCAGCAGTCCCCTTAGGGGCCGGGGCACTGAAGCTTTCTTT.

There are a few counts of this clonotype. V gene TRBV7-9 combines with J gene TRBJ1-4; no clear D gene. V lost 1 base and J 11 bases, leaving 11 bases between the germline ends. The CDR3 has 13 residues. The germline gives CDR1 SEHNR, CDR2 FQNEAQ (reference sequence). CDR3: CASSLDVGAKLFF. The CDR3 DNA is TGTGCCAGCAGCTTAGACGTGGGCGCCAAACTGTTTTTT.

The V call is TRBV6-1, the J call TRBJ2-5; D remains unclear. Germline-derived CDR1 and CDR2 are MNHNS and SASEGT. The CDR3 is made up of 15 amino acids. Trimming took off 5 bases at V and 2 bases at J, with 15 bases between the two ends. As DNA, the CDR3 is TGTGCCAGCAGTTATCAGTGGCGACTTCAAGAGACCCAGTACTTC. Residues: CASSYQWRLQETQYF.

The chain has TRBV7-9 and TRBJ1-2, with 7 nucleotides matching TRBD1. CDR3 size: 17 residues. The trim removed 2 bases at V and 3 bases at J, leaving 12 bases unmatched. Per the germline V gene, CDR1 is SEHNR and CDR2 is FQNEAQ (reference sequence). DNA of the CDR3: TGTGCCAGCAGCTTACCCCTCGGACAGGCAGCCTACTATGGCTACACCTTC. Translating it yields CASSLPLGQAAYYGYTF.

V gene TRBV28 combines with J gene TRBJ2-2; the D call may be TRBD1 or TRBD2 (7 bases each). The CDR3 extends over 14 amino acids. The germline CDR1 and CDR2 sequences are MDHEN and SYDVKM. Trimming cost V 6 bases and J 4 bases, with 12 bases left between them. This CDR3 reads CASSPGGVTGELFF. CDR3 in DNA: TGTGCCAGCAGCCCAGGGGGGGTCACCGGGGAGCTGTTTTTT.

In this sample, this clonotype turned up many times. This chain connects TRBV7-6 to TRBJ2-7; 7 bases match TRBD1. CDR3 size: 14 residues. J lost 4 bases, V lost 2 bases, and 5 bases had no gene match. From germline, CDR1 is SGHVS and CDR2 FNYEAQ. The CDR3 bases are TGTGCCAGCAGCTTAACGGACAGGTTATACGAGCAGTACTTC. This sequence encodes CASSLTDRLYEQYF. The full variable domain, in which reference TRBV7-6 and TRBJ2-7 provide the parts outside the CDR3, is GAGVSQSPRYKVTKRGQDVALRCDPISGHVSLYWYRQALGQGPEFLTYFNYEAQQDKSGLPNDRFSAERPEGSISTLTIQRTEQRDSAMYRCASSLTDRLYEQYFGPGTRLTVT.

This chain uses TRBV5-1 with TRBJ2-2; D remains ambiguous. This CDR3 is built from 14 residues. CDR1 is SGHRS, CDR2 YFSETQ, per germline. With 6 bases removed from V and 3 bases from J, the gap between germline ends came to 12 bases. CDR3 protein: CASNTAGYTGELFF. As DNA, the CDR3 is TGCGCCAGCAACACGGCAGGCTACACCGGGGAGCTGTTTTTT.

This chain joins TRBV29-1 and TRBJ2-7; 10 positions agree with TRBD1. The V and J ends lost 5 bases and 2 bases, in that order; junction bases with no gene match: 3. The CDR3 is made up of 13 amino acids. Germline V lookup: CDR1 SQVTM, CDR2 ANQGSEA. The CDR3 is CSVFGQGAYEQYF. CDR3 bases: TGCAGCGTTTTTGGACAGGGGGCCTACGAGCAGTACTTC.

The genes are TRBV11-2 and TRBJ2-7, with D possibly being TRBD2 (5 bases). Looked up from germline, CDR1 is SGHAT and CDR2 is FQNNGV. Trimming cost V 5 bases and J 0 bases, with 17 bases left between them. CDR3 length: 16 residues. The CDR3 DNA sequence: TGTGCCAGCAGCCCCCCACCGGGGATCAGCTCCTACGAGCAGTACTTC. Translation: CASSPPPGISSYEQYF. Variable domain in full (rest from reference TRBV11-2 and TRBJ2-7): EAGVAQSPRYKIIEKRQSVAFWCNPISGHATLYWYQQILGQGPKLLIQFQNNGVVDDSQLPKDRFSAERLKGVDSTLKIQPAKLEDSAVYLCASSPPPGISSYEQYFGPGTRLTVT.

This sequence joins TRBV7-9 and TRBJ2-7; 9 bases fit TRBD2. Germline V gives CDR1 SEHNR, CDR2 FQNEAQ (reference sequence). Losses at the gene ends were 5 bases for V and 2 bases for J; bases not matched to a gene: 10. The CDR3 length is 16 residues. CDR3 protein: CASSQDAGGVPYEQYF. The CDR3 nucleotides read TGTGCCAGCAGCCAGGACGCGGGAGGGGTGCCCTACGAGCAGTACTTC.

In its sample, this clonotype was seen many times. The chain is built from TRBV7-6 and TRBJ2-7; TRBD2 matches 12 bases. Trimming cost V 5 bases and J 2 bases; bases outside gene matches: 7. The CDR3 is made up of 16 amino acids. Germline-derived CDR1 and CDR2 are SGHVS and FNYEAQ. This CDR3 is CASSTGLAGTPYEQYF. In DNA form, the CDR3 reads TGTGCCAGCAGCACAGGACTAGCGGGAACCCCCTACGAGCAGTACTTC.

This chain's CDR3 is CASSLGDYKEQYF. The DNA of the CDR3 is TGTGCCAGCAGTTTAGGGGACTACAAGGAGCAGTACTTC. This chain links TRBV12-3 or TRBV12-4 with TRBJ2-7, with 7 bases that match TRBD2. Trimming took 1 base from V and 7 from J; bases not matched to a gene: 4. The CDR3 consists of 13 residues.

The V call is TRBV11-2, the J call TRBJ1-1; D is ambiguous. V was pared by 4 bases and J by 0 bases, with 12 bases between. Germline assignment: CDR1 SGHAT and CDR2 FQNNGV. The CDR3 is made up of 15 amino acids. In nucleotides, the CDR3 is TGTGCCAGCAGCTCACGGCAGGTGATGAACACTGAAGCTTTCTTT. Translated: CASSSRQVMNTEAFF.

The chain recombines TRBV19 with TRBJ1-5; no definite D call. This CDR3 comprises 15 residues. Deletions cut 2 bases from V and 5 bases from J, with 13 bases between. Germline V gives CDR1 LNHDA, CDR2 SQIVND (reference sequence). DNA of the CDR3: TGTGCCAGTAGTATATACTCAGCTACGGATCAGCCCCAGCATTTT. Its translation is CASSIYSATDQPQHF.

The sample holds a few counts of this clonotype. The genes are TRBV7-2 and TRBJ2-2; 8 bases agree with TRBD2. V dropped 4 bases and J dropped 3; count of bases not matched to a gene: 10. Germline assignment: CDR1 SGHTA and CDR2 FQGNSA. This CDR3 spans 17 amino acids. This CDR3 reads CASSSGGGSTYTGELFF. Here the CDR3 DNA reads TGTGCCAGCAGCTCGGGGGGGGGGTCTACCTACACCGGGGAGCTGTTTTTT.

This chain's CDR3 is CASSLSTRGSSYEQYF. The CDR3 coding sequence is TGTGCCAGCAGCTTATCAACGAGGGGTAGCTCCTACGAGCAGTACTTC. The chain links TRBV11-2 to TRBJ2-7, with D possibly being TRBD1 or TRBD2 (5 bases each). Germline loops: CDR1 SGHAT, CDR2 FQNNGV. The CDR3 totals 16 residues. Trimming took 2 bases from V and 0 from J, leaving 14 bases between them.